These 8 T cell receptor beta chains share one sample of origin, sequenced in a study of OX40 agonist ivuxolimab in advanced cancers. Profiled with immunoSEQ multiplex PCR; TCRdb holds only in-frame clones, not every one. The sample has roughly 15,000 clones; around 80% are singletons. Sequencing used CD4+ or CD8+ T cells sorted from blood, obtained in a trial of the OX40 agonist ivuxolimab. These receptors originate from an adult with an advanced solid tumor such as melanoma, head and neck, liver or kidney cancer.

The chain combines TRBV19 with TRBJ2-7; 9 positions match TRBD1. The CDR3 contains 14 residues. CDR1 LNHDA and CDR2 SQIVND come from the germline V gene (reference sequence). Trimming removed 8 bases from V and 5 bases from J; junction bases left unmatched: 10. CDR3 nucleotide sequence: TGTGCCAGTGACCTGGGGACAGGGTCTCACGAGCAGTACTTC. Its protein is CASDLGTGSHEQYF.

CDR3 nucleotides: TGTGCCAGCAGTTTAGGGACCGGGGAGCTGTTTTTT. Encoded protein: CASSLGTGELFF. The chain uses TRBV27 and TRBJ2-2; D remains unclear. This CDR3 is built from 12 residues. The V gene's germline CDR1 is MNHEY and CDR2 SMNVEV (reference sequence). V was trimmed by 2 bases and J by 5 bases, leaving 3 bases between them.

The chain carries TRBV9 and TRBJ1-1; D unclear. V lost 0 bases and J lost 1, with 4 bases in between. Germline V gives CDR1 SGDLS, CDR2 YYNGEE. This CDR3 has 13 amino acids. CDR3 sequence: CASSVGKNTEAFF. For the CDR3, the DNA is TGTGCCAGCAGCGTAGGTAAGAACACTGAAGCTTTCTTT.

The chain combines TRBV13 with TRBJ2-2; 7 bases line up with TRBD1. J gave up 8 bases and V 2 bases, and 8 bases lay outside the gene matches. CDR1 and CDR2 from the germline V gene are PRHDT and FYEKMQ (reference sequence). There are 15 residues in the CDR3. CDR3 coding DNA: TGTGCCAGCAGCTTATACAGACAGGGAAGTGGGGAGCTGTTTTTT. It specifies CASSLYRQGSGELFF.

Points on this clone: The junction and the germline gene differ at one end; a read error may be behind it. The chain links TRBV27 to TRBJ1-1; D gene unclear. The CDR3 is 13 residues long. Germline V gene lookup returns CDR1 MNHEY and CDR2 SMNVEV (reference sequence). This chain's CDR3 is CASSLSGNPEAFF. The CDR3 region has the DNA TGTGCCAGCAGTTTATCAGGGAACCCTGAAGCTTTCTTT.

This chain connects TRBV5-2 to TRBJ2-7; TRBD2 is taken as the D call from the table, unchecked against the DNA. TRBV5-2 is a documented pseudogene. The CDR3 runs 15 residues. The CDR3 DNA is TGTGCCAGCAGCTCGGGACTAGCGGGAAGTTACGAGCAGTACTTC. Its translation is CASSSGLAGSYEQYF.

As to this clone: The identical CDR3 is also encoded by other nucleotide sequences in the sample. The rearrangement links TRBV19 to TRBJ2-3, with D perhaps TRBD2 (6 bases). The CDR3 runs 14 residues. Germline V gives CDR1 LNHDA, CDR2 SQIVND (reference sequence). V lost 3 bases to trimming and J lost 0 bases, with 7 bases between them. The DNA for the CDR3 is TGTGCCAGTAGTATCGGGACTAGCACAGATACGCAGTATTTT. It is translated as CASSIGTSTDTQYF.

This chain uses TRBV9 with TRBJ2-1, with D possibly being TRBD2 (6 bases). CDR3 size: 16 residues. The germline gives CDR1 SGDLS, CDR2 YYNGEE. V lost 0 bases and J 1 base, leaving 11 bases between the germline ends. The CDR3 DNA reads TGTGCCAGCAGCGTAGGGGGACTGGGTTCCTACAATGAGCAGTTCTTC. It codes for CASSVGGLGSYNEQFF.